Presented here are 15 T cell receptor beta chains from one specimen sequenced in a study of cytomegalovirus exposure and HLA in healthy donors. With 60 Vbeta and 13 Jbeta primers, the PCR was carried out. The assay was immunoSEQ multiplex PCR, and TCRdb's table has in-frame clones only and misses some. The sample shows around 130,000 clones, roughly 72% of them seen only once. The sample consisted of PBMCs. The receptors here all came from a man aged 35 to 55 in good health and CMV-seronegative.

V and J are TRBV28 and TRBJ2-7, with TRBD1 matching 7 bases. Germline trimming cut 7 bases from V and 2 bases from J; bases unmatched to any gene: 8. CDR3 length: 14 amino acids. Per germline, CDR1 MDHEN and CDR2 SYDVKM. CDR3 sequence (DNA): TGTGCCAGCACTGCAACCGGGACAGCCTACGAGCAGTACTTC. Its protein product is CASTATGTAYEQYF.

CDR3 region: CASSARQGSYNEQFF. The CDR3 nucleotides read TGTGCCAGTAGTGCCCGACAGGGGTCCTACAATGAGCAGTTCTTC. This sequence joins TRBV19 and TRBJ2-1, with 8 nucleotides matching TRBD1. The CDR3 covers 15 residues. Germline values: CDR1 LNHDA, CDR2 SQIVND (reference sequence). The ends lost 5 bases at V and 1 base at J; junction bases unmatched: 4.

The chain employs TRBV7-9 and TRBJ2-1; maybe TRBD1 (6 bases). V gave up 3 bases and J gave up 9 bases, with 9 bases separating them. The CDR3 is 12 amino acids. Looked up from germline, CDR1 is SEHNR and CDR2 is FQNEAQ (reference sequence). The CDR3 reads CASSFQGLEQFF. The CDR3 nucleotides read TGTGCCAGCAGCTTTCAGGGGCTTGAGCAGTTCTTC.

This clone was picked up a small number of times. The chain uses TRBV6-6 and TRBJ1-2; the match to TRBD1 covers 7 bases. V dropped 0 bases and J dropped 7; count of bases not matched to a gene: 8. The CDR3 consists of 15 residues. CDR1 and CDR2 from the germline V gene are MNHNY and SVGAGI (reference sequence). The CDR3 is CASSYSPETGLGYTF. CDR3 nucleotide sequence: TGTGCCAGCAGTTACTCCCCCGAGACAGGGCTTGGCTACACCTTC.

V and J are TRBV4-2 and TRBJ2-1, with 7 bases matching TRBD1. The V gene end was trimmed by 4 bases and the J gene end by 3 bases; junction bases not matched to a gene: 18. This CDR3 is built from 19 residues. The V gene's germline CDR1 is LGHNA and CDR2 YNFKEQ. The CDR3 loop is CASSRPADRAPEIYNEQFF. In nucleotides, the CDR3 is TGTGCCAGCAGCCGACCGGCCGACAGGGCCCCAGAAATCTACAATGAGCAGTTCTTC.

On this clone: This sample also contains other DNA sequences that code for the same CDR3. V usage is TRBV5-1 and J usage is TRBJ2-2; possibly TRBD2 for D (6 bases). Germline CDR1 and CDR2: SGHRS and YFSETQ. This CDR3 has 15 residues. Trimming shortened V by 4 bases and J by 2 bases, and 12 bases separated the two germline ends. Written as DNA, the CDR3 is TGCGCCAGCAGCCCTGGAGGGCTTAACACCGGGGAGCTGTTTTTT. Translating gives CASSPGGLNTGELFF. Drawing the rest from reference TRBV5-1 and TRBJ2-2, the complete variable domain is KAGVTQTPRYLIKTRGQQVTLSCSPISGHRSVSWYQQTPGQGLQFLFEYFSETQRNKGNFPGRFSGRQFSNSRSEMNVSTLELGDSALYLCASSPGGLNTGELFFGEGSRLTVL.

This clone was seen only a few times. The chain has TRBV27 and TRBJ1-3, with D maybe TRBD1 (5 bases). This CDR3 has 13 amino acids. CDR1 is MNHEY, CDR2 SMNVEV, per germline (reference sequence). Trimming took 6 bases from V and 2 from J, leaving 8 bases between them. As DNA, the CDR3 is TGTGCCAGCAGAGGGGCCCCTGGAAACACCATATATTTT. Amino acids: CASRGAPGNTIYF.

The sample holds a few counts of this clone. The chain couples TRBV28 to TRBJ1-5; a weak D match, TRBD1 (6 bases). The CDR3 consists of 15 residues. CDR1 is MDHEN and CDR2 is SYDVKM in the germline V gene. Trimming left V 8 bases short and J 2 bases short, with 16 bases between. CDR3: CASLGRGAGNQPQHF. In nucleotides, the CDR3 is TGTGCCAGCCTGGGCCGGGGGGCGGGCAATCAGCCCCAGCATTTT.

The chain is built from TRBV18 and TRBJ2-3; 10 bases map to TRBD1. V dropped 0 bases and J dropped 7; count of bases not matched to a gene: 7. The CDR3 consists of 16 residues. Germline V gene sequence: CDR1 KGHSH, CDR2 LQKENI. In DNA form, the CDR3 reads TGTGCCAGCTCACCACCGACAGGGGGCGCGGGCAATACGCAGTATTTT. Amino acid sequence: CASSPPTGGAGNTQYF.

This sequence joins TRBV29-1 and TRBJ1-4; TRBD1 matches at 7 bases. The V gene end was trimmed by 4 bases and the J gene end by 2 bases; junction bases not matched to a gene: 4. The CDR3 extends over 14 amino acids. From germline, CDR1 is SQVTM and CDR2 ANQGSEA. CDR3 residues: CSVGTGVTNEKLFF. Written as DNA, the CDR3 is TGCAGCGTTGGAACAGGGGTCACTAATGAAAAACTGTTTTTT.

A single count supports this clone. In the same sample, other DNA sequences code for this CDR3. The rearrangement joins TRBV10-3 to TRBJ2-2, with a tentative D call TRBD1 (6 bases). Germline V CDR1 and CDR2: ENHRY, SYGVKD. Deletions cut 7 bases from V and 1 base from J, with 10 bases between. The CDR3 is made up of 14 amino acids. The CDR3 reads CAIKPGQNTGELFF. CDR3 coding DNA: TGTGCCATCAAACCGGGACAGAACACCGGGGAGCTGTTTTTT.

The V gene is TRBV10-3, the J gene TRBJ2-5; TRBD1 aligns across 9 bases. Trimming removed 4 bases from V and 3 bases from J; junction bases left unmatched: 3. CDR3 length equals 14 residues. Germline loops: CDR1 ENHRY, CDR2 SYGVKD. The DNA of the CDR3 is TGTGCCATCAGTGCTGGACAGGGGAAAGAGACCCAGTACTTC. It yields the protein CAISAGQGKETQYF.

In DNA, the CDR3 is TGCGCCAGCAGCGCGACTAGCGGGACGTCCTACGAGCAGTACTTC. Protein: CASSATSGTSYEQYF. The rearrangement links TRBV5-1 to TRBJ2-7; 11 bases agree with TRBD2. The germline V gene encodes CDR1 SGHRS and CDR2 YFSETQ. With V trimmed by 4 bases and J by 1 base, 4 bases remained unmatched. The CDR3 has 15 residues.

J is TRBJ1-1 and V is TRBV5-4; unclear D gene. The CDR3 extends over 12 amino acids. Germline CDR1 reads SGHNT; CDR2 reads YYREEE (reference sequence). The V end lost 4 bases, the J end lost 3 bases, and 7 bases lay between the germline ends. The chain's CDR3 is CASSPGYTEAFF. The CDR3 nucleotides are TGTGCCAGCAGCCCCGGTTACACTGAAGCTTTCTTT.

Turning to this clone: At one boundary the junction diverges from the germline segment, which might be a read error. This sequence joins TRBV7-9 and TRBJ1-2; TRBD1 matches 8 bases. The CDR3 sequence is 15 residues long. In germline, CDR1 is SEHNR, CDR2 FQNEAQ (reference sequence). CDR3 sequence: CSSSLGQGEGYGYTF. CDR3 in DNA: TGTTCCAGCAGCTTAGGACAGGGCGAGGGCTATGGCTACACCTTC.